This entry is about one T cell receptor beta chain. What it recognizes is unknown. The CDR3 is 17 amino acids. After removal of 4 bases from V and 4 bases from J, the junction contained 11 bases not matched to a gene. Germline assignment: CDR1 LGHDT and CDR2 YNNKEL (reference sequence). This sample was included in a study of blood T cells in healthy people across ages. Study outcomes and limitations: Across the age range, TCR beta diversity per million T cells fell in a roughly linear way. CMV status of donors was unknown, possibly confounding expanded clonotype changes.

Total RNA, at least 5.5 micrograms per sample, was extracted from PBMCs. Primers used in a second PCR of roughly 6 to 11 cycles were a sample-barcoded 5' primer and a J-beta primer mix. Every sample gave at least 2.5 million paired-end reads containing CDR3. MiXCR, run by TCRdb on the 5' RACE reads, gives a single entry per CDR3 protein. Of some 1.5 million distinct CDR3 sequences detected, 25% to 30% appear once; the ten largest clones hold roughly 8.2%. The clonotype originates from a woman in her 30s in good health. The sequencing sample was made of blood. The chain links TRBV3-1 to TRBJ1-3; 9 nucleotides agree with TRBD1. The CDR3 DNA sequence: TGTGCCAGCAGCCCCATCATACAGGGGGCTAGAGGAAACACCATATATTTT. It codes for CASSPIIQGARGNTIYF. Looking up the rest from reference TRBV3-1 and TRBJ1-3 gives the full variable domain: DTAVSQTPKYLVTQMGNDKSIKCEQNLGHDTMYWYKQDSKKFLKIMFSYNNKELIINETVPNRFSPKSPDKAHLNLHINSLELGDSAVYFCASSPIIQGARGNTIYFGEGSWLTVV.